Detailed here is one T cell receptor beta chain. This clonotype was found a few times. Its antigen remains undetermined. A much larger clone lies one base from this, so it may be a read error. These data come from a study of blood T cells in healthy people across ages (dated by TCRdb to about 2015). Regarding the study in general: In model experiments, template switching captured roughly one uniquely barcoded TCR beta cDNA molecule for every two T cells. The study measured age-related changes in TCR beta repertoire diversity using deep sequencing normalized with unique cDNA molecular identifiers. Four age groups were formed from the donors: young (average about 17 years), middle-aged (just under 40), aged (under 70) and long-lived (around 82). The study analyzed two additional independent replicas of 1 million unique cDNA reads from the same blood draw for two donors, one aged 18 to 30 and one aged 80 or older.

Study-level results and caveats: Observed TCR beta diversity correlated strongly with the percentage of naive T cells measured by flow cytometry. Estimates of total diversity based on one million sequenced T cells were regarded as lower bounds and as underestimates. Compared with the aged group, the long-lived group had more naive CD4+ T cells, fewer expanded clones and increased TCR diversity, suggesting age selection. Because profiling used bulk unsorted PBMCs, naive and antigen-experienced compartments could not be compared conclusively. As age increased, observed TCR beta diversity per million T cells dropped in a roughly linear way, and a significant reduction was already evident by age approximately 40. Donor CMV infection status was unknown, potentially confounding age-related changes in expanded clonotypes.

Taken from cysteine to phenylalanine, the CDR3 has 16 residues. CDR3 DNA is the only sequence kept; it has 48 bases, read in frame from the first base. V lost 10 bases and J lost 0 bases, and the count of bases not matched to a germline gene is 13. The germline V gene (reference sequence) gives CDR1 as MNHEY and CDR2 as SMNVEV. The roughly 37 donors, aged about 6 to 95 years, were systemically healthy Caucasian individuals from Russia. Each donor gave around 9 milliliters of peripheral blood, collected into EDTA-treated Vacutainer tubes. Ficoll-Paque density-gradient centrifugation was used to isolate PBMCs, with at least 6.5 million per sample. Trizol reagent was used to extract total RNA from the PBMCs, yielding at least 6 micrograms per sample. For every donor, an aliquot of PBMCs went through flow cytometry to measure the percentages of naive CD45RAhigh/CD27high T cells. Libraries were built with 5' RACE. The sample was run on an Illumina HiSeq 2500. A second PCR of about 6 to 11 cycles was performed with a sample-barcoded 5' primer and a J-beta primer mix. A unique molecular identifier was introduced onto each TCR beta cDNA molecule by a template-switch 5' adaptor carrying 12 random nucleotides. Each sample yielded at least 2.5 million CDR3-containing paired-end reads. First-strand cDNA synthesis was performed from all RNA using the Mint cDNA synthesis kit, with priming by a TRBC-specific oligonucleotide. After uracil-DNA glycosylase treatment, a first 18-cycle PCR used universal primers M1SS and BC2_uni_R on all cDNA. The published analysis was carried out like this. Normalization of each sample was performed by random selection of 1 million high-quality reads, each carrying a distinct molecular identifier. Instead of being binned into consensus sequences, reads that shared molecular identifiers were thrown out. MiTCR, with a Q25 quality threshold and the strictest error-elimination algorithm, was used for CDR3 identification, clonotype clustering and error correction. Lower-bound total TCR beta diversity was estimated with a nonparametric unseen species model using Euler transformation. The public sequencing data were trimmed at Q25 with fastp and processed into clonotypes with MiXCR by TCRdb, which kept only in-frame beta chains. When rows share a CDR3 protein, they turn into one entry using the most common DNA and genes. TCRdb's processing, not the authors', yielded these V and J calls. The sample profile shows 900,000 to 950,000 distinct CDR3 sequences; 25% to 30% of them were found once. Together, the top ten hold roughly a tenth of the sample.

The sample was also linked to a second study, of T cells of mothers and their children. That second report states: Donors were nine systemically healthy Caucasian individuals: three mothers and their six children. cDNA synthesis consumed the entire amount of extracted RNA, loaded at about 1.5 ug RNA in each 15 ul reaction. In the second PCR, the M1S primer introduced both the sample barcodes and 2-4 random nucleotides. Each mother yielded over 9 million TCR beta CDR3 reads and each child 3 million to 3.5 million reads. TCR recombination output is similarly shaped by thymic selection in related and unrelated pairs, with a minor effect exerted by inherited differences. Normalized repertoire overlap was always slightly but never significantly higher in related than unrelated mother-child pairs. No persistent microchimeric T cell clones were found, with a detection sensitivity of roughly 92 clones per million clonotypes. Deep NGS was used in the study to compare the TCR beta repertoires of mothers and children and to look for features that separate related mother-child pairs from unrelated individuals. The mean age was roughly 44 +/- 4 years for the mothers and approximately 11 +/- 4 years for the children. After adapter ligation with NEBNext reagents, the libraries were sequenced on Illumina HiSeq 2000 with 100+100 nt paired-end reads. To prevent cross-contamination, the mother and child libraries were prepared a month apart and were sequenced in separate runs. For each donor, somewhere between about 450,000 and 2,000,000 distinct TCR beta clonotypes were identified. Naive TCR beta clonotypes were estimated from low-frequency clonotypes matched to each donor's FACS-determined naive share, without sorting.

Sequencing input: blood. The TCR originated in a woman between 35 and 50 years old in good health. The V gene is TRBV27 and the J gene is TRBJ1-2, with 8 junctional bases fitting TRBD1. The CDR3 corresponds to CANRTDRVGSNYGYTF. The DNA sequence is as follows: TGTGCCAACCGAACGGACAGGGTAGGCTCTAACTATGGCTACACCTTC.